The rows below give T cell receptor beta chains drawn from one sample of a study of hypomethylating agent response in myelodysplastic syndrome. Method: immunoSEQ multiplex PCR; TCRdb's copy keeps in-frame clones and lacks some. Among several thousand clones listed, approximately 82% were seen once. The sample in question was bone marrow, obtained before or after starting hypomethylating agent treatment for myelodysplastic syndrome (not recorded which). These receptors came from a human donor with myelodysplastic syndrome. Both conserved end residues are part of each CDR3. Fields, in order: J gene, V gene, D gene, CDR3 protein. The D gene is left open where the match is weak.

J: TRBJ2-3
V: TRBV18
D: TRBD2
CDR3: CASSGTSGASTDTQYF

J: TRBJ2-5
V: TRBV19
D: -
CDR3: CASSVLGWEETQYF

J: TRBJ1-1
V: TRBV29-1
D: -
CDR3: CSVAGVRGLTTEAFF

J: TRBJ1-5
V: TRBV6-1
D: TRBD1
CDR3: CASSEGAGGGQPQHF

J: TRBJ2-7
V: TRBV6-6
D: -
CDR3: CAGGRGDEQYF

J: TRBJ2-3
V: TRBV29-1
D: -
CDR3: CSVQDSGRTDTQYF

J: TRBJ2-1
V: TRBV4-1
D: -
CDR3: CASSHTGRVEQFF

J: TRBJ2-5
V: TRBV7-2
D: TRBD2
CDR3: CASSLAALAAGEQYF

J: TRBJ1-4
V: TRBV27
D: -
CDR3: CASRGVEKLFF

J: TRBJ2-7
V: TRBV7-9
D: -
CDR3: CASSSKRDGIYEQYF

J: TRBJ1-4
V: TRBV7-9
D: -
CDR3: CASSSGRKLFF

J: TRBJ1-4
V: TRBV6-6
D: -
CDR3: CASSRGQSNEKLFF

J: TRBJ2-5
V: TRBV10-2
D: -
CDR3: CASSELVGSKTQYF

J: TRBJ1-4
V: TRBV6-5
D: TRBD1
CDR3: CASSRGQGGEKLFF

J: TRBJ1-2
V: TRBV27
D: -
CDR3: CASSLFAPGPGRGYTF

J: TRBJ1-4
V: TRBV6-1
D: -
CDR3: CASSETNEKLFF

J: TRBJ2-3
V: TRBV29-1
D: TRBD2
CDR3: CSVRAHSINRLAGTDTQYF

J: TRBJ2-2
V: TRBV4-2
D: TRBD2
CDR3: CASSQEWSGGNTGELFF

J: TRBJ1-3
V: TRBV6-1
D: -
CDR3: CASRPGAGNTIYF

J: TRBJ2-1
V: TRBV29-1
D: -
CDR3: CSVGPSSYNEQFF

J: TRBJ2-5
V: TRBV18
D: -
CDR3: CASSPTGLPDPETQYF

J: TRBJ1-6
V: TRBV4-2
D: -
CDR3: CASSQEAQSPLHF